A single sample gave rise to the 2 T cell receptor beta chains below, sequenced in a study of blood T cell repertoires in COVID-19 (dated by TCRdb to about 2020). Receptor amplification or capture employed the immunoSEQ multiplex PCR assay. TCRdb holds this immuneACCESS table with in-frame rearrangements only. Some clones are missing; in checked studies, unresolved V genes explain under half, and the rest has no known cause. The sample profile shows some 490,000 clones; less than 90% of them were found once. The top ten hold around 7.9% of the sample. The sequenced sample was PBMCs or T cells enriched from blood (not recorded which). Receptor source: a woman in her sixties or seventies who had recovered from COVID-19.

This clone came up once. The chain couples TRBV6-5 to TRBJ1-2, with D possibly TRBD1 on 6 matching bases. CDR1 is MNHEY, CDR2 SVGAGI, per germline. Trimming stripped 0 bases from V and 0 bases from J, with 8 bases between. The CDR3 is 15 residues long. CDR3 DNA sequence: TGTGCCAGCAGTTACTCGGACAGATCTAACTATGGCTACACCTTC. Its translation: CASSYSDRSNYGYTF.

J is TRBJ2-5 and V is TRBV7-2; perhaps TRBD1 as D (6 bases). The CDR3 is 14 residues long. V was trimmed by 3 bases and J by 7 bases, leaving 15 bases between them. Germline lookup yields CDR1 SGHTA and CDR2 FQGNSA. In nucleotides, the CDR3 is TGTGCCAGCAGCTTGGGGGCCCAGCCGGGGACCCAGTACTTC. It translates to CASSLGAQPGTQYF.